These T cell receptor beta chains were read from a single sample in a study of cytomegalovirus exposure and HLA in healthy donors. Repertoires were generated with immunoSEQ multiplex PCR, while TCRdb's copy carries only in-frame clones and drops some. The data show some 90,000 clones, with roughly 80% seen just once and about 23% held by the top ten. The specimen sequenced was PBMCs. These receptors were collected from a woman in her forties or fifties in good health and CMV-seropositive. Each CDR3 is given with its conserved first and last residue. The D gene is left open where the match is weak. The listing skips clone size in some rows; elsewhere it reads once, few, many or a size class.

TRBV19	TRBJ2-3	TRBD1	-	CASSGDRETDTQYF	TGTGCCAGTAGTGGAGACAGGGAAACAGATACGCAGTATTTT
TRBV11-2	TRBJ2-3	TRBD2	-	CASSTPLAGETSSTDTQYF	TGTGCCAGCAGCACACCTCTAGCGGGAGAGACTTCTAGCACAGATACGCAGTATTTT
TRBV13	TRBJ1-3	-	-	CASSPGTPGNTIYF	TGTGCCAGCAGCCCAGGGACTCCTGGAAACACCATATATTTT
TRBV11-3	TRBJ2-1	TRBD2	-	CASSPRRGAINEQLF	TGTGCCAGCAGCCCCCGGCGGGGGGCGATCAATGAGCAGCTCTTC
TRBV6-5	TRBJ2-5	-	-	CASRRVAFQETQYF	TGTGCCAGCAGGAGAGTTGCCTTCCAAGAGACCCAGTACTTC
TRBV6-1	TRBJ1-4	TRBD1	-	CASTKTGRNEKLFF	TGTGCCAGCACTAAGACAGGGCGTAATGAAAAACTGTTTTTT
TRBV28	TRBJ1-1	-	once	CASTPPWGQKGTGSAEAFF	TGTGCCAGCACCCCGCCTTGGGGGCAGAAGGGGACGGGGAGCGCTGAAGCTTTCTTT
TRBV2	TRBJ1-1	-	-	CASSFGRVEAFF	TGTGCCAGCAGCTTTGGGAGGGTAGAAGCTTTCTTT
TRBV7-9	TRBJ2-7	TRBD1	-	CASTPPSTGNEQYF	TGTGCCAGCACCCCACCCTCGACAGGGAACGAGCAGTACTTC
TRBV7-6	TRBJ2-3	-	-	CASSLGPASTDTQYF	TGTGCCAGCAGCTTAGGTCCAGCGAGCACAGATACGCAGTATTTT
TRBV19	TRBJ1-3	-	-	CASRPSGGNTIYF	TGTGCCAGTAGGCCTAGCGGGGGGAACACCATATATTTT
TRBV6-4	TRBJ2-1	TRBD2	once	CASSFGGSSYNEQFF	TGTGCCAGCAGCTTCGGGGGGAGCTCCTACAATGAGCAGTTCTTC
TRBV14	TRBJ1-1	TRBD1	-	CASSPQGPGRAFF	TGTGCCAGCAGCCCACAGGGGCCGGGGAGAGCTTTCTTT
TRBV19	TRBJ1-1	-	-	CASSMRQEAFF	TGTGCCAGTAGTATGCGACAAGAAGCTTTCTTT
TRBV29-1	TRBJ2-2	TRBD1	-	CSASTGGTEELFF	TGCAGCGCAAGCACAGGGGGCACCGAGGAGCTGTTTTTT
TRBV7-9	TRBJ2-1	-	-	CASRPRGSSYNEQFF	TGTGCCAGCAGACCTCGGGGAAGCTCCTACAATGAGCAGTTCTTC
TRBV5-6	TRBJ2-1	-	-	CASSPAWTNEQFF	TGTGCCAGCAGCCCCGCATGGACTAATGAGCAGTTCTTC
TRBV6-1	TRBJ2-2	-	-	CASSEQGSVGELFF	TGTGCCAGCAGTGAGCAGGGGTCGGTCGGGGAGCTGTTTTTT
TRBV27	TRBJ1-1	TRBD1	-	CASSSQGAFAEAFF	TGTGCCAGCAGTTCGCAGGGGGCGTTCGCTGAAGCTTTCTTT
TRBV5-4	TRBJ1-2	-	-	CASGLTGVNYGYTF	TGTGCCAGCGGCCTGACAGGAGTTAACTATGGCTACACCTTC
TRBV11-2	TRBJ2-1	-	-	CASSSYSYSGDEQFF	TGTGCCAGCAGCTCCTATTCGTATTCGGGGGATGAGCAGTTCTTC
TRBV10-1	TRBJ2-3	-	-	CASSESFGGRDTQYF	TGCGCCAGCAGTGAGTCTTTCGGAGGGAGGGATACGCAGTATTTT
TRBV6-4	TRBJ1-2	-	-	CASTPWGRPRGYTF	TGTGCCAGCACCCCATGGGGGCGGCCCCGTGGCTACACCTTC
TRBV4-1	TRBJ2-5	TRBD2	-	CASSQVAGVQETQYF	TGCGCCAGCAGCCAAGTCGCGGGGGTTCAAGAGACCCAGTACTTC
TRBV19	TRBJ1-1	-	-	CASSPLGEGNTEAFF	TGTGCCAGTAGTCCCCTAGGAGAGGGGAACACTGAAGCTTTCTTT
TRBV29-1	TRBJ2-5	TRBD2	-	CSVGEGETQYF	TGCAGCGTTGGGGAGGGCGAGACCCAGTACTTC
TRBV6-6	TRBJ2-3	TRBD2	-	CASSLSGGGATDTQYF	TGTGCCAGCAGTCTTAGCGGGGGGGGCGCCACAGATACGCAGTATTTT
TRBV10-2	TRBJ1-2	TRBD1	once	CATDDRDYGYTF	TGCGCCACCGACGACAGGGACTATGGCTACACCTTC
TRBV5-1	TRBJ1-2	TRBD1	-	CASSRETGLNYSYTF	TGCGCCAGCAGCCGTGAGACAGGGCTTAACTATAGCTACACCTTC
TRBV11-1	TRBJ2-1	-	-	CASSLVEGAGEQFF	TGTGCCAGCAGCTTAGTGGAGGGGGCGGGTGAGCAGTTCTTC
TRBV19	TRBJ2-1	TRBD2	-	CASRPGTSRYNEQFF	TGTGCCAGTAGGCCCGGGACTAGCCGATACAATGAGCAGTTCTTC
TRBV18	TRBJ2-5	TRBD2	-	CASSPPGGGLKTQYF	TGTGCCAGCTCACCCCCCGGCGGGGGATTGAAGACCCAGTACTTC
TRBV4-1	TRBJ2-5	TRBD2	once	CASSPAPGGETQYF	TGCGCCAGCAGCCCCGCTCCGGGGGGGGAGACCCAGTACTTC
TRBV4-2	TRBJ2-6	-	-	CASSPSGTSGANVLTF	TGTGCCAGCAGCCCGAGCGGAACCTCTGGGGCCAACGTCCTGACTTTC
TRBV7-9	TRBJ2-4	TRBD2	-	CASSLGSGTREIQYF	TGTGCCAGCAGCTTAGGTTCGGGGACTAGGGAGATTCAGTACTTC
TRBV6-6	TRBJ1-3	-	-	CAISLLSSDTIYF	TGTGCCATCTCCTTACTAAGTTCAGACACCATATATTTT
TRBV7-9	TRBJ2-2	-	-	CASSPLRGASVGTGELFF	TGTGCCAGCAGCCCCCTCCGTGGTGCTAGCGTGGGCACCGGGGAGCTGTTTTTT
TRBV7-2	TRBJ1-2	TRBD1	-	CASSLYPDRDFYGYTF	TGTGCCAGCAGCTTATACCCGGACAGGGACTTTTATGGCTACACCTTC
TRBV20-1	TRBJ1-4	-	-	CSALSNEKLFF	TGCAGTGCCCTATCTAATGAAAAACTGTTTTTT
TRBV6-5	TRBJ1-2	TRBD1	-	CASRGTDSNYGYTF	TGTGCCAGCCGTGGGACAGATTCTAACTATGGCTACACCTTC
TRBV9	TRBJ1-1	-	few	CASSVSGVGTEAFF	TGTGCCAGCAGCGTCAGCGGGGTAGGGACTGAAGCTTTCTTT
TRBV7-9	TRBJ1-6	-	-	CASSDDSFYNSPLHF	TGTGCCAGCAGCGATGACAGTTTCTATAATTCACCCCTCCACTTT
TRBV15	TRBJ2-7	-	-	CATSRTGYDEQYF	TGTGCCACCAGCAGAACAGGGTACGACGAGCAGTACTTC
TRBV5-1	TRBJ2-3	-	-	CASSLQGDTQYF	TGCGCCAGCAGCTTACAGGGTGATACGCAGTATTTT
TRBV9	TRBJ2-1	TRBD1	-	CASSLDRANEQFF	TGTGCCAGCAGCTTGGACAGGGCAAATGAGCAGTTCTTC
TRBV5-1	TRBJ2-7	TRBD1	-	CASSSPRGRSPEQYF	TGCGCCAGCAGCTCGCCCAGGGGGCGATCCCCAGAGCAGTACTTC
TRBV5-1	TRBJ1-2	TRBD1	-	CASSLEGGNGYTF	TGCGCCAGCAGCTTGGAAGGGGGCAATGGCTACACCTTC
TRBV5-1	TRBJ2-7	-	few	CASSLGGHFYEQYF	TGCGCCAGCAGCTTGGGGGGACACTTCTACGAGCAGTACTTC
TRBV5-4	TRBJ2-4	TRBD1	-	CASSSTGTAKNIQYF	TGTGCCAGCAGCTCAACCGGGACAGCTAAAAACATTCAGTACTTC
TRBV29-1	TRBJ1-3	-	-	CSVGGGIGSGNTIYF	TGCAGCGTTGGAGGCGGGATCGGCTCTGGAAACACCATATATTTT
TRBV2	TRBJ2-5	-	-	CASSEVDWGRNF	TGTGCCAGCAGTGAAGTAGACTGGGGGCGGAACTTC
TRBV5-1	TRBJ2-5	TRBD2	few	CASSLGTSGETQYF	TGCGCCAGCAGCTTGGGGACTAGCGGAGAGACCCAGTACTTC
TRBV6-1	TRBJ2-3	-	-	CASSEVRSSTDTQYF	TGTGCCAGCAGTGAAGTTCGGAGTAGCACAGATACGCAGTATTTT
TRBV7-8	TRBJ2-5	TRBD2	few	CASSLGTSLQETQYF	TGTGCCAGCAGCTTGGGGACTAGCCTTCAAGAGACCCAGTACTTC
TRBV29-1	TRBJ2-1	-	-	CSVGQGGYNEQFF	TGCAGCGTTGGTCAGGGGGGTTACAATGAGCAGTTCTTC